This entry features one T cell receptor (beta chain) sequence. As yet, its antigen is unknown. This sample was taken from a study of monozygotic twins with inflammatory bowel disease. Germline V gene sequence: CDR1 ENHRY, CDR2 SYGVKD. This CDR3 contains 14 residues. TCRdb re-called the 5' RACE reads and shows each CDR3 protein once, DNA omitted. Its table lists around 400,000 distinct CDR3 sequences. General observations from the study: Whereas healthy co-twins had higher TCRbeta diversity (inverse Simpson), IBD patients had lower diversity.

The chain joins TRBV10-3 to TRBJ1-5; TCRdb indicates TRBD1, and absent DNA this call remains unverified. The receptor was isolated from a human donor with ulcerative colitis or Crohn's disease, or a healthy co-twin of an affected twin (not recorded which). Specimen: blood. CDR3: CAISRTGDNQPQHF.